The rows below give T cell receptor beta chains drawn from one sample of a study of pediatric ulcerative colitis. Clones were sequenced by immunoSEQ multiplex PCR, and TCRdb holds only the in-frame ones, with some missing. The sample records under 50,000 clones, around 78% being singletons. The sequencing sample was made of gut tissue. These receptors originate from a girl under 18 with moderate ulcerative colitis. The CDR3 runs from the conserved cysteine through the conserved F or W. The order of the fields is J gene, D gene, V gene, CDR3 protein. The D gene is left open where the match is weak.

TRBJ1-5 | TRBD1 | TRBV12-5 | CASGQWDREYQPQHF
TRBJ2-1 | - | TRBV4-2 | CASSQGGGQPYNEQFF
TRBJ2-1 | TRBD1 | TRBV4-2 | CASSSSGGQEQFF
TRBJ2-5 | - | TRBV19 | CASSIRQGGQETQYF
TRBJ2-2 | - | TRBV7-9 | CASSLDTLPGELFF
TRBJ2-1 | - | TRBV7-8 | CASSLASWGDEQFF
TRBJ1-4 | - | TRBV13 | CASSLGGKLFF
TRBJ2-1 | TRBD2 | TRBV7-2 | CASSSRGDYNEQFF
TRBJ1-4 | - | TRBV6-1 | CASSEAPGGATNEKLFF
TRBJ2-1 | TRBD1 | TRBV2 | CASKRTGNTYNEQFF
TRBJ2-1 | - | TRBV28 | CASSLLRSNEQFF
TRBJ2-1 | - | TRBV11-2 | CASSLTGGSYNEQFF
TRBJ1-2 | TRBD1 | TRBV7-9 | CASSASGQGGYGYTF
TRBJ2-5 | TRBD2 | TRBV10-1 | CASSGGLAETQYF
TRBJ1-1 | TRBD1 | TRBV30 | CAWRPWDSNTEAFF